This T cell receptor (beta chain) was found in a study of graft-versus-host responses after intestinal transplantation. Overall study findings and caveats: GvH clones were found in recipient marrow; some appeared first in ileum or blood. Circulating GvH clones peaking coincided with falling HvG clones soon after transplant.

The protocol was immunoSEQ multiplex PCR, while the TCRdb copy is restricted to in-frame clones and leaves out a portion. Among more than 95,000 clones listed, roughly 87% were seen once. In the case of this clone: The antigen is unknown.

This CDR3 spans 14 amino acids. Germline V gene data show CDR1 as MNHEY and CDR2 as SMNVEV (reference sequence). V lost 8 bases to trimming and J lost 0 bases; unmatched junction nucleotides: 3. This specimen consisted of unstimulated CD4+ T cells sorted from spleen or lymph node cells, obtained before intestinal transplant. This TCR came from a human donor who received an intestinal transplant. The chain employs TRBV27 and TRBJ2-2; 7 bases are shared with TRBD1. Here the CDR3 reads CASCGTANTGELFF. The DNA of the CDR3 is TGTGCCAGCTGTGGGACAGCGAACACCGGGGAGCTGTTTTTT.